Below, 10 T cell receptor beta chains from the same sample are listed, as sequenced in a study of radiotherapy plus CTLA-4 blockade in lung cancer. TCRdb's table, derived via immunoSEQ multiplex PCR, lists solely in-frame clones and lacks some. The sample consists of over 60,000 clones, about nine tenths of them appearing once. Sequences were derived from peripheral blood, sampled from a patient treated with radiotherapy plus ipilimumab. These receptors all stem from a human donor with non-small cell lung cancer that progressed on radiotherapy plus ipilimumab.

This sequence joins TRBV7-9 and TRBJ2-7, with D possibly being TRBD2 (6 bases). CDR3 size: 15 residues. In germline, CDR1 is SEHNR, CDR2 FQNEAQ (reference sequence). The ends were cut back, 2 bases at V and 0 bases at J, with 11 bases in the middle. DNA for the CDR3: TGTGCCAGCAGCTTAAGCGACGGGAGCTCCTACGAGCAGTACGTC. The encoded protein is CASSLSDGSSYEQYV.

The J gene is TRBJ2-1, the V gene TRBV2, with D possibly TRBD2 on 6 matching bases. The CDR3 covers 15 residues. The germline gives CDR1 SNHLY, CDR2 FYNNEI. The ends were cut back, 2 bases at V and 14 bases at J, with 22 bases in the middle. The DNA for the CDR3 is TGTGCCAGCAGTGAATTCAAGCGGGTGCCCCCCCAGGAGTTCTTC. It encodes CASSEFKRVPPQEFF.

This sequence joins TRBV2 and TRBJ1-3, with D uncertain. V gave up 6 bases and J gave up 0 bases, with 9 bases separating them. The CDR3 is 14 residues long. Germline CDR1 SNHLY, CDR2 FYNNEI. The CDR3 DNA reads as TGTGCCAGCAGAGGTTTCTTCTCTGGAAACACCATATATTTT. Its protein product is CASRGFFSGNTIYF.

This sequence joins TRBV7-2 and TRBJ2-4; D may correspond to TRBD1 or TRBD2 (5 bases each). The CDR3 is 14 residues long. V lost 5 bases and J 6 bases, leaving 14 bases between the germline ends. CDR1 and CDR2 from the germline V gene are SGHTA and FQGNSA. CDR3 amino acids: CASSLGTGPNIQYF. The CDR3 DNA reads TGTGCCAGCAGCCTAGGGACCGGTCCAAACATTCAGTACTTC.

As DNA, the CDR3 is TGCGCCAGCCAGGGACTAGCGCCGAGCTACGAGCAGTACTTC. This gives the protein CASQGLAPSYEQYF. The chain joins TRBV5-1 to TRBJ2-7, with 10 bases that match TRBD2. The CDR3 is 14 residues long. Trimming cost V 7 bases and J 3 bases; bases outside gene matches: 7. Germline-derived CDR1 and CDR2 are SGHRS and YFSETQ.

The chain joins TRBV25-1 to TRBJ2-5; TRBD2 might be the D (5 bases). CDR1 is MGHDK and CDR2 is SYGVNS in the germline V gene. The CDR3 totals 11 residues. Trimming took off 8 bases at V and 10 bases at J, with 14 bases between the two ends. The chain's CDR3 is CASVRGWDQYF. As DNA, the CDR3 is TGTGCCAGCGTACGGGGTTGGGACCAGTACTTC.

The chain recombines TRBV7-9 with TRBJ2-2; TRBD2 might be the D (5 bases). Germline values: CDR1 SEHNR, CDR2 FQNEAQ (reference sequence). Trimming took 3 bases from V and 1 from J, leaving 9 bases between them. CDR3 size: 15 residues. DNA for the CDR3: TGTGCCAGCAGCTTTAGGAGGATGAACACCGGGGAGCTGTTTTTT. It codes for CASSFRRMNTGELFF.

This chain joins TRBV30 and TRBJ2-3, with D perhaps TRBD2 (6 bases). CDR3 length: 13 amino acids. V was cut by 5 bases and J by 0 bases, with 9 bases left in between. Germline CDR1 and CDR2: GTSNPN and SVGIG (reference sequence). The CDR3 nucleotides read TGTGCCTGGGTGAGCGGGAGCACAGATACGCAGTATTTT. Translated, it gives CAWVSGSTDTQYF.

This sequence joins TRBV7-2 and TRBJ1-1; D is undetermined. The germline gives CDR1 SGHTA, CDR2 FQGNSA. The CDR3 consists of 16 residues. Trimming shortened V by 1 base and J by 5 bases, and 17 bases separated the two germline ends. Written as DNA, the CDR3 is TGTGCCAGCAGCTTAGTAGGAGTAGGCAGAATTACTGAAGCTTTCTTT. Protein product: CASSLVGVGRITEAFF. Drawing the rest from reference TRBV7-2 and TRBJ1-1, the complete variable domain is GAGVSQSPSNKVTEKGKDVELRCDPISGHTALYWYRQSLGQGLEFLIYFQGNSAPDKSGLPSDRFSAERTGGSVSTLTIQRTQQEDSAVYLCASSLVGVGRITEAFFGQGTRLTVV.

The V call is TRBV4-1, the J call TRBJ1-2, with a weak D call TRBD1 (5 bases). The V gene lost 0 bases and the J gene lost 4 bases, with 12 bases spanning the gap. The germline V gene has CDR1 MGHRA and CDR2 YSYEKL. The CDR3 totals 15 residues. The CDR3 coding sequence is TGCGCCAGCAGCCAAGACACTAATCAGGGCTATGGCTACACCTTC. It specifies CASSQDTNQGYGYTF.